The sequence of this TCR beta chain was determined in a study of blood T cells in healthy people across ages. The study's findings and limits: From one million sequenced T cells, diversity estimates were lower bounds.

Per the germline V gene, CDR1 is MNHNS and CDR2 is SASEGT. The germline V and J ends were trimmed by 6 bases and 12 bases, with 18 bases remaining between them. The CDR3 totals 14 residues. On this clonotype itself: Its matching antigen is unknown.

Through a sample-barcoded 5' primer and a J-beta primer mix, a second PCR was run for roughly 6 to 12 cycles. Each CDR3 protein gets one entry after TCRdb re-called the 5' RACE reads with MiXCR. This sample has about 570,000 distinct CDR3 sequences; about 26% occur once, and the top ten carry 15% to 20%. The clonotype originates from a woman aged 70-85 years in good health. This chain uses TRBV6-1 with TRBJ2-6, with unresolved D. Sequenced sample: blood. Here the CDR3 DNA reads TGTGCCAGCAGCGACCTGGCCCTTCGTCCCGTCCTGACTTTC. Amino acids: CASSDLALRPVLTF.